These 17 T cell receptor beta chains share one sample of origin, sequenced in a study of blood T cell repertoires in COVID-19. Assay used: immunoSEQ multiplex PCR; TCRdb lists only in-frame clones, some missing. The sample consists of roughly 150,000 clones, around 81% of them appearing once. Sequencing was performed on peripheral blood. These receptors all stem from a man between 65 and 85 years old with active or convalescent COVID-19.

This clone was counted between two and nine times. The CDR3 spells CASSKQGNSGFF. Written as DNA, the CDR3 is TGCGCCAGCAGTAAACAGGGGAACAGCGGTTTCTTT. The chain recombines TRBV10-2 with TRBJ1-1; 7 bases match TRBD1. The germline CDR1 and CDR2 sequences are WSHSY and SAAADI. Trimming took 5 bases from V and 13 from J; bases not matched to a gene: 10. This CDR3 is built from 12 residues.

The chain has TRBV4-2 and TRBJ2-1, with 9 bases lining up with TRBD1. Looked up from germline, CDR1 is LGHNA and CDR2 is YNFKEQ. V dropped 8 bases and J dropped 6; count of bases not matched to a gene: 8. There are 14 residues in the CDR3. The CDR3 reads CASGRDRAVNEQFF. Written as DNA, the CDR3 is TGTGCCAGCGGCCGGGACAGGGCCGTCAATGAGCAGTTCTTC.

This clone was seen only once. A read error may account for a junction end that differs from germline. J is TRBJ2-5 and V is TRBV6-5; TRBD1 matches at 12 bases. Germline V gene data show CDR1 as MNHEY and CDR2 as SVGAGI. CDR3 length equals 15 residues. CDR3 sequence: CASSSGTGGQQTQYF. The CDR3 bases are TGTGCCAGCAGTTCTGGGACAGGGGGCCAACAGACCCAGTACTTC.

CDR3: CASSIGPGLGADTQYF. CDR3 in DNA: TGTGCCAGTAGTATAGGTCCGGGCCTAGGGGCAGATACGCAGTATTTT. The chain recombines TRBV19 with TRBJ2-3; D is possibly TRBD1 (5 bases). The V gene's germline CDR1 is LNHDA and CDR2 SQIVND (reference sequence). With 1 base removed from V and 4 bases from J, the gap between germline ends came to 15 bases. This CDR3 spans 16 amino acids.

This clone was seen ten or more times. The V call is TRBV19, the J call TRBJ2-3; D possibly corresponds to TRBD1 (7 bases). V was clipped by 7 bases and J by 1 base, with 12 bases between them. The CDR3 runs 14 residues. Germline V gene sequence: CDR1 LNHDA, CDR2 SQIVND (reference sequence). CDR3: CASTTGEGTDTQYF. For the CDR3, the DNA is TGTGCCAGTACCACAGGGGAGGGCACAGATACGCAGTATTTT.

The CDR3 bases are TGTGCCAGCAGCACCCGAGAAGAGACCCAGTACTTC. Amino acid sequence: CASSTREETQYF. The chain combines TRBV5-8 with TRBJ2-5; no definite D call. Germline V gene data show CDR1 as SGHTS and CDR2 as YDEGEE. This CDR3 has 12 residues. With 4 bases removed from V and 3 bases from J, the gap between germline ends came to 7 bases.

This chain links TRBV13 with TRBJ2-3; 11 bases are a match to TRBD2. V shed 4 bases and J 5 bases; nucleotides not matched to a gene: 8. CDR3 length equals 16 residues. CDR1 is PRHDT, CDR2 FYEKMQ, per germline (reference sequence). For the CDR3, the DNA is TGTGCCAGCAGCTCCGCGGGACTAGCGGACCGAGATACGCAGTATTTT. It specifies CASSSAGLADRDTQYF.

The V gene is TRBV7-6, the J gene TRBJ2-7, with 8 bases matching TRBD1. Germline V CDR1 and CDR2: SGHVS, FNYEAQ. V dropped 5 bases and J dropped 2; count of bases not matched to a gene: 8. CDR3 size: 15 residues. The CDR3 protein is CASSPGRGPTYEQYF. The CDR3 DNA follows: TGTGCCAGCAGCCCCGGCAGGGGGCCCACCTACGAGCAGTACTTC.

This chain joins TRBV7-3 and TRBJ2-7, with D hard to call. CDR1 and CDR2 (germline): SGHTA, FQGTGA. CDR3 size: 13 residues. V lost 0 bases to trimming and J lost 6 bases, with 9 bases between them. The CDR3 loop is CASSLTSSAEQYF. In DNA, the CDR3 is TGTGCCAGCAGCTTAACCTCGAGCGCCGAGCAGTACTTC.

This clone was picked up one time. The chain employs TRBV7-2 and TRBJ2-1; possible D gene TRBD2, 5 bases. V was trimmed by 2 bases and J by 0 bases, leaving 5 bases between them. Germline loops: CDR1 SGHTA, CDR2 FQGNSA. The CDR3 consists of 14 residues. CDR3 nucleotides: TGTGCCAGCAGCTTAACTAGCTCCTACAATGAGCAGTTCTTC. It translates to CASSLTSSYNEQFF.

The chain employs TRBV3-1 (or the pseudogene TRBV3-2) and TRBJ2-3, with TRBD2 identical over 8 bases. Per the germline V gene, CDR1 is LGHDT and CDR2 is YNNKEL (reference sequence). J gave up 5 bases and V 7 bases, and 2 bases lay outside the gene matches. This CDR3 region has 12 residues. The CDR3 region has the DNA TGTGCCAGCAACCGGGGGGGAGATACGCAGTATTTT. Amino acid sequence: CASNRGGDTQYF.

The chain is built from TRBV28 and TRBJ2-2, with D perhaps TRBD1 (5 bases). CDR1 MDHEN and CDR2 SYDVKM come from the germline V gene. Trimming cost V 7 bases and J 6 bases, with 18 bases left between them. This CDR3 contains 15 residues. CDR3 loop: CASKPPQVGPGELFF. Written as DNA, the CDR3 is TGTGCCAGCAAACCTCCACAGGTGGGGCCCGGGGAGCTGTTTTTT.

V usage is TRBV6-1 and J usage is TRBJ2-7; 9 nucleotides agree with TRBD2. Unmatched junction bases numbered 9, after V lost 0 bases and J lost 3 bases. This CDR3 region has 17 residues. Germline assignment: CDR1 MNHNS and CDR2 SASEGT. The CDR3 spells CASSEALGGRALYEQYF. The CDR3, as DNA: TGTGCCAGCAGTGAAGCGCTTGGCGGGAGGGCCCTCTACGAGCAGTACTTC.

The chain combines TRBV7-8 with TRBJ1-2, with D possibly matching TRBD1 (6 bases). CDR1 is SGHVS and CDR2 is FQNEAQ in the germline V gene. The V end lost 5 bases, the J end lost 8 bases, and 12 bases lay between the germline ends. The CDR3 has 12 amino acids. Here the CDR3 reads CASSQEGGGYTF. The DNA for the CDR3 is TGTGCCAGCAGCCAAGAAGGGGGAGGCTACACCTTC.

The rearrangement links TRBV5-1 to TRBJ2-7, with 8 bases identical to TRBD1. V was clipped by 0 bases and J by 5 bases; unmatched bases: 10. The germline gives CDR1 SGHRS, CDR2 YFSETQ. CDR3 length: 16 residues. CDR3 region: CASSLGPGQDPNEQYF. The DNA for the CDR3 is TGCGCCAGCAGCTTGGGACCGGGACAGGACCCTAACGAGCAGTACTTC.

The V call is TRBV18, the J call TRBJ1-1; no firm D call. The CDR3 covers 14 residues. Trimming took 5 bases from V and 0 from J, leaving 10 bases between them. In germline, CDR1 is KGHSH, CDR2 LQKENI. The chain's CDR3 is CASSTGFMNTEAFF. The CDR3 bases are TGTGCCAGCTCAACCGGGTTCATGAACACTGAAGCTTTCTTT.

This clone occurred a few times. Here the CDR3 reads CASSQELLRALTAEKLFF. The CDR3, as DNA: TGCGCCAGCAGCCAAGAGTTATTGCGGGCCCTAACAGCTGAAAAACTGTTTTTT. The chain is built from TRBV4-3 and TRBJ1-4; no definite D call. The CDR3 has 18 amino acids. V was pared by 0 bases and J by 7 bases, with 21 bases between. Germline assignment: CDR1 LGHNA and CDR2 YSLEER.